The clone carrying this TCR beta chain was observed a handful of times. This same CDR3 is encoded by further DNA sequences in the sample. The sample is drawn from a study of shared clonotypes between healthy human individuals. A CD45RA+ naive subset and a CD45RA-negative memory subset were split from CD4+ cells. For each subset, genomic DNA was distributed in equal portions over several immunoSEQ plates. The input for sorted-subset replicate PCRs was roughly 180 ng DNA, tens of thousands of T cell genomes. The table came from immunoSEQ multiplex PCR; TCRdb's copy has only in-frame clones and leaves some out. The table records hundreds of thousands of clones, roughly 72% of them present only once. Germline loops: CDR1 MDHEN, CDR2 SYDVKM. The CDR3 totals 13 residues. V was pared by 3 bases and J by 6 bases, with 10 bases between.

Sequencing input: memory CD4+ T cells sorted from blood. Stated subset: CD45RA-negative fraction. This clonotype originated in a woman younger than 45 in good health. The chain couples TRBV28 to TRBJ2-3; D might be TRBD2 (5 bases). The CDR3 sequence is CASSFPGTDTQYF. CDR3 bases: TGTGCCAGCAGTTTCCCGGGAACCGATACGCAGTATTTT.